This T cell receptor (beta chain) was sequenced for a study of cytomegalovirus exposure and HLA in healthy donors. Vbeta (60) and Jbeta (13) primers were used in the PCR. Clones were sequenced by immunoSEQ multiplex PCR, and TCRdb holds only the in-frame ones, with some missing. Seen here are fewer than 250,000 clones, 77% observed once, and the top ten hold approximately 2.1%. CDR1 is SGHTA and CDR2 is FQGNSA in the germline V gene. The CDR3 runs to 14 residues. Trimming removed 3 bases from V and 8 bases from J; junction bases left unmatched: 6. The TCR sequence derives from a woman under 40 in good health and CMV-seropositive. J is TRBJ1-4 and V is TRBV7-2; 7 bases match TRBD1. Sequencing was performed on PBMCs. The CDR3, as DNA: TGTGCCAGCAGCTTGCGACAGGGCTCCGAAAAACTGTTTTTT. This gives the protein CASSLRQGSEKLFF.